This T cell receptor (beta chain) is from a study of blood T cell repertoires in COVID-19. Study-level information: Acute-phase and convalescent COVID-19 samples originated in the United States, Italy and Spain.

Patients in Seattle were enrolled during active infection, then followed longitudinally. Germline loops: CDR1 SEHNR, CDR2 FQNEAQ (reference sequence). Germline trimming cut 5 bases from V and 7 bases from J; bases unmatched to any gene: 7. CDR3 length: 13 amino acids. Original analysis: Estimation of nucleated cell counts was performed using reference gene primer amplification. Only in-frame clones appear in the TCRdb table, and some are missing; sequencing was by immunoSEQ multiplex PCR. The V and J calls and clone size were taken over from that table, and D and trimming were inferred from the DNA. This sample carries around 260,000 clones, 75% to 90% of them seen once, and the ten largest clones take roughly a tenth.

Source material: peripheral blood. The gene calls are TRBV7-9 and TRBJ1-1, with 7 bases fitting TRBD1. This sequence originates from a woman in her 70s with COVID-19, enrolled during active disease. The DNA for the CDR3 is TGTGCCAGCAGCCCTCCCGGACAGGATGAAGCTTTCTTT. Residues: CASSPPGQDEAFF. The whole variable domain, remainder taken from reference TRBV7-9 and TRBJ1-1, is DTGVSQNPRHKITKRGQNVTFRCDPISEHNRLYWYRQTLGQGPEFLTYFQNEAQLEKSRLLSDRFSAERPKGSFSTLEIQRTEQGDSAMYLCASSPPGQDEAFFGQGTRLTVV.